The 17 T cell receptor beta chains below were found in one sample sequenced in a study of OX40 agonist ivuxolimab in advanced cancers. The table came from immunoSEQ multiplex PCR; TCRdb's copy has only in-frame clones and leaves some out. The table has 55,000 to 80,000 clones, about 88% seen once. Sample: CD4+ or CD8+ T cells sorted from blood, taken in a trial of the OX40 agonist ivuxolimab. The receptors shown here come from an adult with an advanced solid tumor such as melanoma, head and neck, liver or kidney cancer.

This clone occurred once. CDR3 sequence reads: CASSQDRGRNEQFF. CDR3 nucleotide sequence: TGTGCCAGCAGCCAGGACAGGGGGCGCAATGAGCAGTTCTTC. The chain employs TRBV11-3 and TRBJ2-1; 11 nucleotides match TRBD1. From germline, CDR1 is SGHNT and CDR2 YENEEA. CDR3 size: 14 residues. V gave up 5 bases and J gave up 6 bases; unmatched junction bases: 3.

This chain uses TRBV28 with TRBJ1-6; D is unresolved. V lost 4 bases and J 7 bases, leaving 5 bases between the germline ends. Germline lookup yields CDR1 MDHEN and CDR2 SYDVKM. This CDR3 comprises 12 residues. The chain's CDR3 is CASSSLNSPLHF. DNA of the CDR3: TGTGCCAGCAGTTCTCTCAATTCACCCCTCCACTTT.

This sequence joins TRBV6-5 and TRBJ1-1; a possible D gene is TRBD1 (5 bases). Germline CDR1 reads MNHEY; CDR2 reads SVGAGI. Trimming took 6 bases from V and 4 from J, leaving 18 bases between them. The CDR3 contains 15 residues. CDR3: CASSYDVGGGTEAFF. CDR3 DNA sequence: TGTGCCAGCAGCTATGACGTCGGGGGAGGCACTGAAGCTTTCTTT.

Only one count was recorded for this clone. The chain joins TRBV29-1 to TRBJ1-2; no firm D call. V gave up 6 bases and J gave up 7 bases, with 9 bases separating them. The CDR3 has 10 amino acids. Germline assignment: CDR1 SQVTM and CDR2 ANQGSEA. The CDR3 here is CSVEVTGYTF. DNA of the CDR3: TGCAGCGTGGAGGTGACTGGCTACACCTTC.

The J gene is TRBJ1-2, the V gene TRBV4-1; the D is unclear. CDR3 length: 17 amino acids. CDR1 and CDR2 (germline): MGHRA, YSYEKL. V shed 1 base and J shed 0 bases, with 15 bases lying between them. DNA of the CDR3: TGCGCCAGCAGCCAAGGCCGGCCGGTCAAAACTAACTATGGCTACACCTTC. Its translation is CASSQGRPVKTNYGYTF.

This sequence joins TRBV30 and TRBJ1-1, with a possible D match to TRBD1 (6 bases). The CDR3 is 14 amino acids. Germline V CDR1 and CDR2: GTSNPN, SVGIG (reference sequence). V gave up 3 bases and J gave up 2 bases, with 13 bases separating them. CDR3 bases: TGTGCCTGGAGCAGAACAGGGACCAACACTGAAGCTTTCTTT. Protein product: CAWSRTGTNTEAFF.

The genes are TRBV30 and TRBJ1-2, with 9 bases identical to TRBD1. In germline, CDR1 is GTSNPN, CDR2 SVGIG (reference sequence). V shed 8 bases, J shed 5 bases, and the junction held 0 bases outside the gene matches. This CDR3 is built from 10 residues. Written as DNA, the CDR3 is TGTGCCGGACAGGGGTATGGCTACACCTTC. Its protein is CAGQGYGYTF.

V and J are TRBV5-6 and TRBJ1-1; the D is unclear. This CDR3 contains 13 residues. CDR1 SGHDT and CDR2 YYEEEE come from the germline V gene. With 2 bases removed from V and 4 bases from J, the gap between germline ends came to 9 bases. Written as DNA, the CDR3 is TGTGCCAGCAGCTTAGTAGACGGCACTGAAGCTTTCTTT. This gives the protein CASSLVDGTEAFF.

This clone was observed at least ten times. This chain uses TRBV10-3 with TRBJ2-1, with D possibly matching TRBD2 (5 bases). Germline V lookup: CDR1 ENHRY, CDR2 SYGVKD. The CDR3 extends over 12 amino acids. V lost 4 bases and J lost 8, with 9 bases in between. The CDR3 reads CAISGERDEQFF. CDR3 nucleotide sequence: TGTGCCATCAGTGGTGAGAGGGATGAGCAGTTCTTC.

J is TRBJ2-4 and V is TRBV4-2, with a possible D match to TRBD1 (6 bases). The CDR3 extends over 16 amino acids. The germline CDR1 and CDR2 sequences are LGHNA and YNFKEQ. The ends were cut back, 2 bases at V and 3 bases at J, with 14 bases in the middle. The CDR3 reads CASSQITGTGKNIQYF. As DNA, the CDR3 is TGTGCCAGCAGCCAAATCACAGGGACGGGCAAAAACATTCAGTACTTC.

The genes are TRBV7-3 and TRBJ2-3; D is ambiguous. Germline CDR1 SGHTA, CDR2 FQGTGA. V was pared by 5 bases and J by 4 bases, with 13 bases between. The CDR3 contains 14 residues. The CDR3 coding sequence is TGTGCCAGCAGCCTTAAACGGCTCCCAGATACGCAGTATTTT. Encoded protein: CASSLKRLPDTQYF.

This chain uses TRBV7-2 with TRBJ2-5; possibly TRBD2 for D (6 bases). The germline gives CDR1 SGHTA, CDR2 FQGNSA. The CDR3 is 14 residues long. V lost 5 bases and J lost 2, with 12 bases in between. The CDR3 bases are TGTGCCAGCAGCGTATACGGGGGTCAAGAGACCCAGTACTTC. The encoded protein is CASSVYGGQETQYF.

The rearrangement links TRBV30 to TRBJ1-1; unclear D gene. Germline values: CDR1 GTSNPN, CDR2 SVGIG (reference sequence). V lost 8 bases and J 4 bases, leaving 8 bases between the germline ends. The CDR3 loop spans 10 amino acids. This CDR3 is CARGRTEAFF. The CDR3 region has the DNA TGTGCCCGGGGTCGCACTGAAGCTTTCTTT.

The chain links TRBV5-1 to TRBJ1-5; no clear D gene. Germline V gives CDR1 SGHRS, CDR2 YFSETQ. The CDR3 totals 15 residues. V lost 4 bases to trimming and J lost 4 bases, with 15 bases between them. The CDR3 DNA reads as TGCGCCAGCAGCCCCGCGGGGATCGGGAATCAGCCCCAGCATTTT. This encodes CASSPAGIGNQPQHF.

V and J are TRBV6-1 and TRBJ2-3; 9 nucleotides align to TRBD2. This CDR3 spans 15 amino acids. Germline assignment: CDR1 MNHNS and CDR2 SASEGT. The ends lost 8 bases at V and 6 bases at J; junction bases unmatched: 12. CDR3 sequence: CASGASGGYSDTQYF. CDR3 nucleotides: TGTGCCAGCGGCGCCAGCGGGGGGTACTCGGATACGCAGTATTTT.

V usage is TRBV25-1 and J usage is TRBJ1-2; 8 nucleotides align to TRBD1. Germline V gene lookup returns CDR1 MGHDK and CDR2 SYGVNS. CDR3 length: 16 amino acids. The junction had 9 bases not matched to a gene; V was cut back by 4 bases and J by 2 bases. CDR3 sequence reads: CASSARLTGGNYGYTF. CDR3 bases: TGTGCCAGCAGTGCAAGACTAACAGGGGGAAACTATGGCTACACCTTC.

The chain couples TRBV5-1 to TRBJ2-1, with TRBD2 identical over 7 bases. With 2 bases clipped from V and 0 bases from J, the junction kept 11 bases outside the gene matches. This CDR3 contains 18 residues. Germline V CDR1 and CDR2: SGHRS, YFSETQ. CDR3: CASSLRDPRTSSYNEQFF. CDR3 DNA sequence: TGCGCCAGCAGCTTAAGGGACCCGCGGACTAGCTCCTACAATGAGCAGTTCTTC.